Following are 22 T cell receptor beta chains from one sample sequenced in a study of blood T cell dynamics during melanoma immunotherapy. TCRdb's table, derived via immunoSEQ multiplex PCR, lists solely in-frame clones and lacks some. The sample has around 1,400 clones, 75% to 90% seen once. Noted time point: pre-treatment baseline. The sequenced sample was effector memory CD8+ T cells from blood, obtained from a patient treated with checkpoint blockade. The receptors derive from a human donor with melanoma.

The J gene is TRBJ2-3, the V gene TRBV4-1; D unclear. The CDR3 extends over 15 amino acids. V was cut by 5 bases and J by 3 bases, with 15 bases left in between. The germline gives CDR1 MGHRA, CDR2 YSYEKL. CDR3 sequence (DNA): TGCGCCAGCAGCTCAGAGTTGGGTGGGACAGATACGCAGTATTTT. Its protein is CASSSELGGTDTQYF.

The CDR3 sequence is CASSQVAGTGSYEQYF. CDR3 in DNA: TGCGCCAGCAGCCAAGTAGCCGGGACAGGCTCCTACGAGCAGTACTTC. The rearrangement links TRBV4-1 to TRBJ2-7, with 8 nucleotides matching TRBD1. V trimming: 1 base; J trimming: 0 bases; junction bases outside the gene matches: 5. Germline V gene sequence: CDR1 MGHRA, CDR2 YSYEKL. The CDR3 runs to 16 residues.

The V call is TRBV10-3, the J call TRBJ1-4; the D is unclear. The V gene's germline CDR1 is ENHRY and CDR2 SYGVKD. V shed 2 bases and J shed 14 bases, with 12 bases lying between them. The CDR3 covers 12 residues. Written as DNA, the CDR3 is TGTGCCATCAGTGAGGGGAGAGGCTCTCTGTTTTTT. Translation gives CAISEGRGSLFF.

This chain links TRBV5-1 with TRBJ2-7, with TRBD2 matching over 13 bases. Germline CDR1 reads SGHRS; CDR2 reads YFSETQ. The V segment lost 4 bases and the J segment 1 base; nucleotides outside the gene matches: 11. The CDR3 totals 18 residues. The CDR3: CASSPLGLAGPTSYEQYF. CDR3 in DNA: TGCGCCAGCAGCCCCCTGGGACTAGCGGGGCCTACTTCCTACGAGCAGTACTTC.

CDR3: CATRVDRGQDPNYGYTF. DNA for the CDR3: TGTGCCACCAGAGTCGACAGGGGGCAAGATCCTAACTATGGCTACACCTTC. The rearrangement uses TRBV15 and TRBJ1-2; 10 bases agree with TRBD1. The CDR3 consists of 17 residues. CDR1 is LNHNV, CDR2 YYDKDF, per germline (reference sequence). The V gene end was trimmed by 6 bases and the J gene end by 0 bases; junction bases not matched to a gene: 10.

The CDR3 sequence is CASSLIVLAGVDEQFF. CDR3 DNA: TGTGCCAGCAGCCTTATCGTACTAGCGGGAGTTGATGAGCAGTTCTTC. The chain links TRBV27 to TRBJ2-1; 11 bases are shared with TRBD2. V dropped 6 bases and J dropped 8; count of bases not matched to a gene: 12. The CDR3 has 16 residues. CDR1 and CDR2 (germline): MNHEY, SMNVEV (reference sequence).

The V call is TRBV15, the J call TRBJ2-7; TRBD2 agrees at 8 bases. V dropped 3 bases and J dropped 6; count of bases not matched to a gene: 7. The CDR3 is 14 amino acids. In germline, CDR1 is LNHNV, CDR2 YYDKDF (reference sequence). This chain's CDR3 is CATSSLAGEGEQYF. Written as DNA, the CDR3 is TGTGCCACCAGCAGCCTAGCGGGCGAGGGCGAGCAGTACTTC.

This clone has just one count. The V call is TRBV5-1, the J call TRBJ1-1; D remains unclear. Germline loops: CDR1 SGHRS, CDR2 YFSETQ. CDR3 length: 11 amino acids. Trimming shortened V by 3 bases and J by 9 bases, and 9 bases separated the two germline ends. DNA for the CDR3: TGCGCCAGCAGCTGGGGAAGTCAAGCTTTCTTT. As protein: CASSWGSQAFF. Full variable domain (remainder filled in from reference TRBV5-1 and TRBJ1-1): KAGVTQTPRYLIKTRGQQVTLSCSPISGHRSVSWYQQTPGQGLQFLFEYFSETQRNKGNFPGRFSGRQFSNSRSEMNVSTLELGDSALYLCASSWGSQAFFGQGTRLTVV.

The V gene is TRBV9, the J gene TRBJ1-2; D possibly corresponds to TRBD1 (6 bases). Germline V gene data show CDR1 as SGDLS and CDR2 as YYNGEE. This CDR3 comprises 13 residues. Trimming cost V 4 bases and J 7 bases, with 14 bases left between them. The CDR3 loop is CASSPTGHRGYTF. In nucleotides, the CDR3 is TGTGCCAGCAGCCCTACGGGACACCGTGGCTACACCTTC.

This sequence joins TRBV19 and TRBJ2-3; 14 positions agree with TRBD2. J lost 1 base, V lost 6 bases, and 9 bases had no gene match. From germline, CDR1 is LNHDA and CDR2 SQIVND (reference sequence). CDR3 length equals 18 residues. CDR3 sequence (DNA): TGTGCCAGTAGCATGACTAGCGGGGGGGCCTTGGGCACAGATACGCAGTATTTT. Amino acid sequence: CASSMTSGGALGTDTQYF.

The chain joins TRBV6-1 to TRBJ1-1; TRBD1 matches at 7 bases. The CDR3 is made up of 13 amino acids. Germline CDR1 and CDR2: MNHNS and SASEGT. The V and J ends lost 6 bases and 4 bases, in that order; junction bases with no gene match: 5. CDR3 sequence: CASSDRAGTEAFF. For the CDR3, the DNA is TGTGCCAGCAGCGACAGGGCCGGCACTGAAGCTTTCTTT.

The chain is built from TRBV10-1 and TRBJ1-2; D may be TRBD1 (6 bases). The CDR3 sequence is 13 residues long. The V end lost 3 bases, the J end lost 6 bases, and 11 bases lay between the germline ends. In germline, CDR1 is WNHNN, CDR2 SYGVQD (reference sequence). CDR3 residues: CASSDRRGDGYTF. The CDR3 bases are TGCGCCAGCAGTGATCGGAGGGGGGATGGCTACACCTTC.

This sequence joins TRBV21-1 and TRBJ2-5; TRBD1, the table's D call, was not compared with the DNA. TRBV21-1 corresponds to a pseudogene. CDR3 length equals 16 residues. The CDR3 region is CASSTTGQGTQETQYF. The CDR3 region has the DNA TGTGCCAGCAGCACCACGGGACAGGGAACCCAAGAGACCCAGTACTTC.

V usage is TRBV6-5 and J usage is TRBJ1-1; tentative D call: TRBD1 (5 bases). V shed 0 bases and J shed 2 bases, with 7 bases lying between them. The CDR3 length is 14 residues. CDR1 MNHEY and CDR2 SVGAGI come from the germline V gene. Here the CDR3 reads CASSYSGTNTEAFF. CDR3 sequence (DNA): TGTGCCAGCAGTTACTCGGGGACTAACACTGAAGCTTTCTTT.

The chain is built from TRBV6-1 and TRBJ2-7; no definite D call. The germline V and J ends were trimmed by 3 bases and 1 base, with 7 bases remaining between them. Looked up from germline, CDR1 is MNHNS and CDR2 is SASEGT. This CDR3 comprises 13 residues. CDR3 region: CASSEYQSYEQYF. The CDR3 DNA reads as TGTGCCAGCAGTGAGTATCAGTCCTACGAGCAGTACTTC.

This clone was recorded a few times. The genes are TRBV13 and TRBJ1-2; D unresolved. The germline V gene encodes CDR1 PRHDT and CDR2 FYEKMQ (reference sequence). The CDR3 is made up of 13 amino acids. Trimming took off 3 bases at V and 0 bases at J, with 5 bases between the two ends. The CDR3 region is CASSLQANYGYTF. CDR3 nucleotides: TGTGCCAGCAGCTTGCAGGCTAACTATGGCTACACCTTC.

In its sample, this clone was seen once. The chain couples TRBV6-5 to TRBJ2-1; 9 bases fit TRBD2. Germline values: CDR1 MNHEY, CDR2 SVGAGI. J gave up 2 bases and V 2 bases, and 4 bases lay outside the gene matches. The CDR3 is 16 amino acids. CDR3 loop: CASSYTAGGPYNEQFF. Here the CDR3 DNA reads TGTGCCAGCAGTTACACAGCGGGGGGCCCCTACAATGAGCAGTTCTTC.

This rearrangement joins TRBV21-1 to TRBJ2-5; TRBD2, the table's D call, was not compared with the DNA. The J call may be incorrect, as the DNA end agrees better with TRBJ2-7. TRBV21-1 is a pseudogene locus. The CDR3 is 19 residues long. The DNA for the CDR3 is TGTGCCAGCAGCAACGGAGACATACTAGTTTGTCGAGTCTCCTACGAGCAGTACTTC. This gives the protein CASSNGDILVCRVSYEQYF.

The chain joins TRBV11-2 to TRBJ2-7; the D gene is possibly TRBD2 (5 bases). Germline assignment: CDR1 SGHAT and CDR2 FQNNGV. Deletions cut 1 base from V and 3 bases from J, with 16 bases between. This CDR3 spans 16 amino acids. CDR3 in amino acids: CASSLGSASFYYEQYF. The CDR3, as DNA: TGTGCCAGCAGCTTAGGATCGGCTAGCTTCTACTACGAGCAGTACTTC.

This chain uses TRBV25-1 with TRBJ1-1, with D maybe TRBD1 (5 bases). Trimming took 6 bases from V and 5 from J, leaving 10 bases between them. Germline V gene data show CDR1 as MGHDK and CDR2 as SYGVNS. There are 12 residues in the CDR3. CDR3 bases: TGTGCCAGCAGCGACAGTGGTACTGAAGCTTTCTTT. Translated, it gives CASSDSGTEAFF.

The J gene is TRBJ2-1, the V gene TRBV4-2; no reliable D call. V was clipped by 3 bases and J by 7 bases, with 4 bases between them. The CDR3 runs to 11 residues. The V gene's germline CDR1 is LGHNA and CDR2 YNFKEQ. In DNA, the CDR3 is TGTGCCAGCAGCCAGGGAAATGAGCAGTTCTTC. The encoded protein is CASSQGNEQFF.

This chain uses TRBV7-6 with TRBJ1-4; D remains unclear. Germline values: CDR1 SGHVS, CDR2 FNYEAQ. With 1 base removed from V and 0 bases from J, the gap between germline ends came to 6 bases. This CDR3 is built from 15 residues. CDR3 in DNA: TGTGCCAGCAGCTTAGTAGATGCAACTAATGAAAAACTGTTTTTT. Protein: CASSLVDATNEKLFF.